What follows describes a single T cell receptor beta chain. No antigen is known for it. The data originate from a study of neurological immune-mediated disorders. Study outcomes and limitations: Private repertoires in all groups were suggested, as expanded clones shared no CDR3 amino acid sequences across subjects.

Per germline, CDR1 KGHSH and CDR2 LQKENI. This CDR3 is 14 amino acids long. V gave up 4 bases and J gave up 0 bases, with 7 bases separating them. The cDNA was produced through 5'RACE with 10-nucleotide random UMIs. Each CDR3 protein is one row after TCRdb ran MiXCR on the 5' RACE reads. The sample has some 54,000 distinct CDR3 sequences; around 10% are singletons. This sample's time point: longitudinal time-point 1 (baseline). The sample comprised PBMCs. The V call is TRBV18, the J call TRBJ1-3; D gene ambiguous. The origin of this receptor is a male donor with HTLV-1-associated myelopathy (HAM/TSP). The CDR3 protein is CASSQRASGNTIYF. The CDR3 coding sequence is TGTGCCAGCTCACAACGAGCCTCTGGAAACACCATATATTTT.